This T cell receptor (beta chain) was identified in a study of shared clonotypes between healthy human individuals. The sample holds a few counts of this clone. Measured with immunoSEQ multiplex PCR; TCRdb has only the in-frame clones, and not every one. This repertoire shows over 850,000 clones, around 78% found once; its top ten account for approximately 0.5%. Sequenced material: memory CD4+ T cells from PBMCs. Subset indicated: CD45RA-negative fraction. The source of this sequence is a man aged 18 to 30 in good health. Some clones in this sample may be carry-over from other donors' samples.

In DNA, the CDR3 is TGTGCCAGCAGTGAGGAAAGGGTTCCAGATACGCAGTATTTT. Its protein is CASSEERVPDTQYF. V and J are TRBV2 and TRBJ2-3; D gene ambiguous. Trimming left V 3 bases short and J 4 bases short, with 11 bases between. CDR3 length: 14 residues. Germline values: CDR1 SNHLY, CDR2 FYNNEI. Complete variable domain (other parts from reference TRBV2 and TRBJ2-3): EPEVTQTPSHQVTQMGQEVILRCVPISNHLYFYWYRQILGQKVEFLVSFYNNEISEKSEIFDDQFSVERPDGSNFTLKIRSTKLEDSAMYFCASSEERVPDTQYFGPGTRLTVL.